This T cell receptor (beta chain) derives from a study of CD8 T cells in ankylosing spondylitis. Findings of the study overall: In ankylosing spondylitis patients, matched synovial fluid reportedly showed significant enrichment of disease-linked clones. Prior work had noted some motif variants in reactive arthritis blood and synovial fluid. Seemingly distinctive of ankylosing spondylitis blood was a TCR beta motif formed by eight highly homologous variants.

There are a few counts of this clonotype. Its antigen remains unidentified. It was by quantitative 5'-RACE with molecular barcodes that TCR beta libraries were made. MiXCR was run by TCRdb on the 5' RACE reads, yielding one entry per CDR3 protein. The sample includes around 340,000 distinct CDR3 sequences, approximately 20% of them seen just once. From germline, CDR1 is MDHEN and CDR2 SYDVKM. V was trimmed by 5 bases and J by 0 bases, leaving 8 bases between them. This CDR3 has 13 amino acids. The receptor's source is a male donor with ankylosing spondylitis or in good health (not recorded which). V gene TRBV28 combines with J gene TRBJ2-7, with D maybe TRBD1 (5 bases). The specimen was blood, either unsorted or a sorted T cell fraction (not recorded which). Here the CDR3 DNA reads TGTGCCAGCAGTACCAGGGTCTCCTACGAGCAGTACTTC. This codes for CASSTRVSYEQYF.